This T cell receptor beta chain was captured in a study of blood T cell repertoires in COVID-19. Turning to the study itself: PBMCs, B-cell-depleted T cells, or T cells were the source of the cDNA or gDNA that made up the material.

This CDR3 has 14 amino acids. V was shortened by 5 bases and J by 1 base, with 11 bases between the two germline ends. The germline V gene has CDR1 SEHNR and CDR2 FQNEAQ (reference sequence). Sequenced by immunoSEQ multiplex PCR; TCRdb stores in-frame clones only, minus some. The data contain roughly 250,000 clones, 80% to 85% of them seen just once; the ten biggest clones take up 15% to 17%. Sequences were obtained from peripheral blood. J is TRBJ1-1 and V is TRBV7-9; the D gene is possibly TRBD1 (5 bases). The source of this sequence is a person aged 70 to 85 with COVID-19, enrolled during active disease. CDR3 nucleotide sequence: TGTGCCAGCAGCCCGGGGGGTAAGAACACTGAAGCTTTCTTT. Translated: CASSPGGKNTEAFF.